Listed here is a single T cell receptor beta chain. Its antigen remains unidentified. This sample is part of a study of T cells in Graves' hyperthyroidism and ophthalmopathy. Regarding the study as a whole: The model foresaw ophthalmopathy a median around 6.8 months prior to onset. A model of 13 V-J features distinguished ophthalmopathy from stable hyperthyroidism.

Amplification targeted TCR beta CDR3 regions from RNA transcripts. Using the HTBI primer set, a first-round RT-PCR was run on the TCR CDR3. TCRdb recomputed calls from the multiplex PCR reads with MiXCR, one row per CDR3 protein. The sample has approximately 410,000 distinct CDR3 sequences; roughly 15% are singletons. The V gene's germline CDR1 is GTSNPN and CDR2 SVGIG (reference sequence). The CDR3 totals 13 residues. V lost 2 bases, J lost 0 bases, and 5 bases lay in between. The chain links TRBV30 to TRBJ1-5; D is uncertain. This sequence originates from a woman younger than 35 with Graves' hyperthyroidism. The sample was blood. Written as DNA, the CDR3 is TGTGCCTGGAGTATAAATAGCAATCAGCCCCAGCATTTT. Translated, it gives CAWSINSNQPQHF.